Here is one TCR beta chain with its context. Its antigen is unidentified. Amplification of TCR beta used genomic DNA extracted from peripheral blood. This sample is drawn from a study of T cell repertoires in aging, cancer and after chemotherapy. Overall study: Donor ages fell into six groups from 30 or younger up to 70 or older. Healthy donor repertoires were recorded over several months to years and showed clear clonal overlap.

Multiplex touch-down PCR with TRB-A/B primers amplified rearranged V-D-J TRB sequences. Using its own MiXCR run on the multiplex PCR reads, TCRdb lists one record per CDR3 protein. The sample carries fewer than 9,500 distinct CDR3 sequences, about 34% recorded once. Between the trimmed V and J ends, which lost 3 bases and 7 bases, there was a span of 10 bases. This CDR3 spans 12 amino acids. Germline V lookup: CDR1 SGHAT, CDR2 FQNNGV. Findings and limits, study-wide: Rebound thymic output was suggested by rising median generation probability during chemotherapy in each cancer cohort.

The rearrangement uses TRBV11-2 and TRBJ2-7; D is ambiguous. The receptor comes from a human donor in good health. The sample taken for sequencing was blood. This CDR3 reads CASSFSALEQYF. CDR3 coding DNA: TGTGCCAGCAGCTTCTCAGCTCTTGAGCAGTACTTC. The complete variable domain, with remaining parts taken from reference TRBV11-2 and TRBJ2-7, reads EAGVAQSPRYKIIEKRQSVAFWCNPISGHATLYWYQQILGQGPKLLIQFQNNGVVDDSQLPKDRFSAERLKGVDSTLKIQPAKLEDSAVYLCASSFSALEQYFGPGTRLTVT.